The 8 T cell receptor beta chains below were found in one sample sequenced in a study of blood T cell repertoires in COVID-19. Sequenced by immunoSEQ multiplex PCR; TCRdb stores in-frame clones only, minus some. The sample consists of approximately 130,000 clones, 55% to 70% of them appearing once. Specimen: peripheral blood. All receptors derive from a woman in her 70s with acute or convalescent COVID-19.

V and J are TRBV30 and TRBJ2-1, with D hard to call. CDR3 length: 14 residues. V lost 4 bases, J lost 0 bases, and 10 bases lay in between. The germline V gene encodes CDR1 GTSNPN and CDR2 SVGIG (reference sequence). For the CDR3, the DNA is TGTGCCTGGACCCAACAGATCTCCTACAATGAGCAGTTCTTC. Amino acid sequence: CAWTQQISYNEQFF.

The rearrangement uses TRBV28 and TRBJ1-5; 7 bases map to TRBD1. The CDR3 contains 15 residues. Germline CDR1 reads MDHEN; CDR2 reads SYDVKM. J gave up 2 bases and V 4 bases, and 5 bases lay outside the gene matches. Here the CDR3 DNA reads TGTGCCAGCAGTTCCCCCACAGGGGGCAATCAGCCCCAGCATTTT. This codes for CASSSPTGGNQPQHF.

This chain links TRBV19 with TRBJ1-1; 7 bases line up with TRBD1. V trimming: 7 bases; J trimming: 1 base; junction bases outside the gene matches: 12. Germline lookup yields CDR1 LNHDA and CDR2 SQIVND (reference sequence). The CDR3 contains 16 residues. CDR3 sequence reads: CASTPRDRGSNTEAFF. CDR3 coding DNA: TGTGCCAGTACCCCCCGGGACAGAGGATCGAACACTGAAGCTTTCTTT.

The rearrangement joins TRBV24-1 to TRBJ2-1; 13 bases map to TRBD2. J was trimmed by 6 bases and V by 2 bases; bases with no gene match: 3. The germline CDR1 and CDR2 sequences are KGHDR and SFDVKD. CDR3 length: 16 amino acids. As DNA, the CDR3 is TGTGCCACCAGTGATTACGGGACTAGCGGGGCCAATGAGCAGTTCTTC. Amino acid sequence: CATSDYGTSGANEQFF.

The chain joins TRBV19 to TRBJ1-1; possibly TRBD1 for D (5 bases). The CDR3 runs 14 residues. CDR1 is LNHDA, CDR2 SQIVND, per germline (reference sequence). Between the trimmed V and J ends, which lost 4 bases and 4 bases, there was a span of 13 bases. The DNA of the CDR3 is TGTGCCAGTAGTACTCAGTGGGGCCCCACTGAAGCTTTCTTT. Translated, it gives CASSTQWGPTEAFF.

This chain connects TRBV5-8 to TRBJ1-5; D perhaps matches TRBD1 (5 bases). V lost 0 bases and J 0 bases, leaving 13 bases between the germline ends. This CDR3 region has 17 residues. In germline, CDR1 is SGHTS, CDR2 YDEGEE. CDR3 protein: CASSLVQAGGSNQPQHF. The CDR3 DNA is TGTGCCAGCAGCTTGGTACAGGCGGGGGGTAGCAATCAGCCCCAGCATTTT.

CDR3 sequence: CASSTDRNMNTEAFF. CDR3 in DNA: TGTGCCAGCAGTACCGACAGGAACATGAACACTGAAGCTTTCTTT. The rearrangement uses TRBV6-5 and TRBJ1-1; D possibly corresponds to TRBD1 (6 bases). The CDR3 covers 15 residues. Germline CDR1 and CDR2: MNHEY and SVGAGI. V was trimmed by 5 bases and J by 0 bases, leaving 13 bases between them.

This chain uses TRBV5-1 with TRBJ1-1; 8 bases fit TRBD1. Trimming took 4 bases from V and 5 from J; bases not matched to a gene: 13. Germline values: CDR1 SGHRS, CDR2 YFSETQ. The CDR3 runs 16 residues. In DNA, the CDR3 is TGCGCCAGCAGCGGAGCAGGGGGCAGGGGGAGTACTGAAGCTTTCTTT. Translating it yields CASSGAGGRGSTEAFF.